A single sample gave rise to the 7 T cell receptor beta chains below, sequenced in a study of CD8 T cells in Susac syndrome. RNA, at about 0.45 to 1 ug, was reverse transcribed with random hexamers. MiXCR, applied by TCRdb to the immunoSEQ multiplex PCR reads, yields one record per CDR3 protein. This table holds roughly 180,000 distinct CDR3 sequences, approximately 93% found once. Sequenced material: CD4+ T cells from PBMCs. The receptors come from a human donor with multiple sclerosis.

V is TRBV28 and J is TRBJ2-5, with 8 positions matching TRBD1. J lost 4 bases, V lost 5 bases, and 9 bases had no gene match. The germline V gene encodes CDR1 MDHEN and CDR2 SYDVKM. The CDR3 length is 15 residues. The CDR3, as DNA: TGTGCCAGCAGTACACCGGGACAGGCAGGAGAGACCCAGTACTTC. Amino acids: CASSTPGQAGETQYF.

CDR3 nucleotides: TGCAGTGCTAGAGTCCCGGGACTAGCGGGGGGGGTGGCCGGGGAGCTGTTTTTT. Translation gives CSARVPGLAGGVAGELFF. The chain is built from TRBV20-1 and TRBJ2-2, with 16 bases identical to TRBD2. Germline lookup yields CDR1 DFQATT and CDR2 SNEGSKA (reference sequence). V lost 1 base, J lost 6 bases, and 8 bases stayed unmatched. The CDR3 extends over 18 amino acids.

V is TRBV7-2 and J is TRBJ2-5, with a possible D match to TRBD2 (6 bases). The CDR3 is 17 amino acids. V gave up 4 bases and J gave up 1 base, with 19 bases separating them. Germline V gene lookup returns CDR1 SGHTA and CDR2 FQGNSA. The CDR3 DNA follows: TGTGCCAGCAGCTCGTCCCCCCCACCACTAGCCCAAGAGACCCAGTACTTC. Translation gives CASSSSPPPLAQETQYF.

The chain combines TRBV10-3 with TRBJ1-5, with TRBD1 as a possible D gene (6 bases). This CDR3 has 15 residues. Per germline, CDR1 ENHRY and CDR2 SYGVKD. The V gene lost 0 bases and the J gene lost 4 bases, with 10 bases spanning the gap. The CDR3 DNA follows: TGTGCCATCAGTGAGTCGCAGGGGCGAAATCAGCCCCAGCATTTT. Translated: CAISESQGRNQPQHF.

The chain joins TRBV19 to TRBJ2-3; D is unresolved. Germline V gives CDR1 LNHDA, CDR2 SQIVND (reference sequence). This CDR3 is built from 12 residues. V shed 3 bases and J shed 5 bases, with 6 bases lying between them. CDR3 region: CASSIKGDTQYF. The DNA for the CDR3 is TGTGCCAGTAGTATTAAGGGAGATACGCAGTATTTT.

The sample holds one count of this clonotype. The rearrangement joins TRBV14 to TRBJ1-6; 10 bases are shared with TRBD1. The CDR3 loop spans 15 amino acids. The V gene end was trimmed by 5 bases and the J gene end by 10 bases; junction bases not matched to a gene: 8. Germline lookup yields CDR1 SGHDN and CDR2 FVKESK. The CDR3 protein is CASSYLTGGNSPLHF. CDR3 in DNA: TGTGCCAGCAGCTACCTGACAGGGGGCAACTCACCCCTCCACTTT.

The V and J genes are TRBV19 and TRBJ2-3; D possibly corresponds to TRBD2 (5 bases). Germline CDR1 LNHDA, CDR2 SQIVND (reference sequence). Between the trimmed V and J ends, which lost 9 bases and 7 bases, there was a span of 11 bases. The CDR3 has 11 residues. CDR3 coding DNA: TGTGCCAGCTATAGCGATCATACGCAGTATTTT. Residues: CASYSDHTQYF.